This is a list of T cell receptor beta chains from one sample in a study of regulatory T cells in long-lasting Graves disease. One entry per CDR3 protein results from TCRdb running MiXCR on the multiplex PCR reads. Of 400,000 to 500,000 distinct CDR3 sequences listed, roughly 15% are singletons. The same sample was also used in a study of T cells in Graves' hyperthyroidism and ophthalmopathy.

Sample: peripheral blood mononuclear cells (PBMCs), taken at new diagnosis, from a patient treated with antithyroid drugs. The receptors stem from a woman between 35 and 50 years old with Graves disease. CDR3s include the opening cysteine and the closing phenylalanine or tryptophan. Fields, in order: V gene, clone size, J gene, D gene, CDR3 protein, CDR3 DNA. The D gene is left open where the match is weak. Part of the rows lack a size; the others show once, few, many or a class for expanded clones.

>TRBV7-2|few|TRBJ1-1|-
CASSLGTGRGFTEAFF
TGTGCCAGCAGCTTAGGAACTGGCAGGGGATTTACTGAAGCTTTCTTT
>TRBV4-3|few|TRBJ2-2|-
CASSHPPGGARTGELFF
TGCGCCAGCAGCCACCCTCCCGGGGGCGCAAGGACCGGGGAGCTGTTTTTT
>TRBV7-3|-|TRBJ2-7|-
CASSLTIGVAGPGEQYF
TGTGCCAGCAGCTTAACAATTGGGGTGGCGGGACCGGGTGAGCAGTACTTC
>TRBV11-3|few|TRBJ2-7|TRBD1
CASSLERTGGYEQYF
TGTGCCAGCAGCTTAGAACGGACAGGGGGCTACGAGCAGTACTTC
>TRBV6-2/TRBV6-3|-|TRBJ2-5|TRBD2
CASSNPLAGGPRETQYF
TGTGCCAGCAGTAACCCCCTAGCGGGAGGGCCCCGAGAGACCCAGTACTTC
>TRBV5-1|many|TRBJ2-7|-
CASSLWHPRGEQYF
TGCGCCAGCAGCTTGTGGCACCCTAGGGGCGAGCAGTACTTC
>TRBV27|many|TRBJ2-5|-
CASSFRTAALETQYF
TGTGCCAGCAGTTTCAGGACAGCGGCATTAGAGACCCAGTACTTC
>TRBV12-3/TRBV12-4|many|TRBJ1-1|-
CASGSWEGTEAFF
TGTGCCAGCGGGTCGTGGGAGGGCACTGAAGCTTTCTTT
>TRBV25-1|-|TRBJ1-5|TRBD1
CASRWDRLSNQPQHF
TGTGCCAGCAGATGGGACAGGCTTAGCAATCAGCCCCAGCATTTT
>TRBV20-1|few|TRBJ2-2|-
CSARDFRTGELFF
TGCAGTGCTAGAGATTTTCGGACCGGGGAGCTGTTTTTT
>TRBV6-2/TRBV6-3|few|TRBJ1-5|TRBD1
CASSISTGTQPQHF
TGTGCCAGCAGTATCTCGACAGGGACTCAGCCCCAGCATTTT
>TRBV27|many|TRBJ2-7|TRBD1
CASSLTGTGEPEQYF
TGTGCCAGCAGTCTAACCGGGACAGGGGAACCCGAGCAGTACTTC
>TRBV5-6|-|TRBJ2-1|TRBD1
CASSNGQVNEQFF
TGTGCCAGCAGTAATGGACAGGTAAATGAGCAGTTCTTC
>TRBV25-1|-|TRBJ2-5|TRBD1
CASSAGTGVNSETQYF
TGTGCCAGCAGTGCCGGGACAGGGGTAAATTCGGAGACCCAGTACTTC
>TRBV19|-|TRBJ2-5|-
CASIDTGRRGETQYF
TGTGCCAGTATCGATACGGGACGCCGCGGGGAGACCCAGTACTTC
>TRBV14|few|TRBJ2-3|TRBD2
CASSHPPGLVRHTQYF
TGTGCCAGCAGCCACCCACCGGGACTAGTACGGCATACGCAGTATTTT
>TRBV6-2/TRBV6-3|-|TRBJ1-5|-
CASTKGGSNQPQHF
TGTGCCAGCACCAAGGGGGGAAGCAATCAGCCCCAGCATTTT
>TRBV7-9|-|TRBJ2-1|-
CASREPGPIDEQFF
TGTGCCAGCAGGGAACCGGGACCTATCGATGAGCAGTTCTTC
>TRBV11-2|many|TRBJ2-5|TRBD2
CASSPGGALQETQYF
TGTGCCAGCAGCCCGGGGGGGGCGCTACAAGAGACCCAGTACTTC
>TRBV19|few|TRBJ1-1|TRBD1
CASRHRDRNTEAFF
TGTGCCAGTAGGCACCGGGACAGAAACACTGAAGCTTTCTTT
>TRBV3-1|many|TRBJ2-1|TRBD2
CASSQDTRASGFYEQFF
TGTGCCAGCAGCCAAGATACAAGGGCTAGCGGGTTTTATGAGCAGTTCTTC
>TRBV2|-|TRBJ2-5|-
CASHDTPVETQYF
TGTGCCAGCCATGACACCCCGGTTGAGACCCAGTACTTC
>TRBV4-3|-|TRBJ2-1|TRBD1
CASSQEALGTGPYNEQFF
TGCGCCAGCAGCCAAGAGGCCCTCGGGACAGGCCCTTACAATGAGCAGTTCTTC
>TRBV28|-|TRBJ2-7|-
CASSSGLGQYF
TGTGCCAGCAGTAGCGGGCTAGGGCAGTACTTC
>TRBV5-5|many|TRBJ1-1|TRBD1
CASSLLFHRDRVSNTEAFF
TGTGCCAGCAGCTTGCTGTTCCACCGGGACAGGGTCTCGAACACTGAAGCTTTCTTT
>TRBV27|-|TRBJ2-2|-
CASSLRADITGELFF
TGTGCCAGCAGTTTACGCGCAGACATAACCGGGGAGCTGTTTTTT
>TRBV24-1|many|TRBJ2-1|TRBD2
CATAVTSGRAIYNEQFF
TGTGCCACCGCCGTGACTAGCGGGAGGGCCATCTACAATGAGCAGTTCTTC
>TRBV28|many|TRBJ2-3|TRBD1
CASSLQGEDTQYF
TGTGCCAGCAGTTTACAGGGGGAAGATACGCAGTATTTT
>TRBV20-1|-|TRBJ1-1|-
CSARDQSEAFF
TGCAGTGCTAGAGATCAGAGTGAAGCTTTCTTT
>TRBV2|many|TRBJ1-4|TRBD1
CASSSDRGREKLFF
TGTGCCAGCAGTTCGGACAGGGGGAGGGAAAAACTGTTTTTT
>TRBV2|many|TRBJ1-2|-
CAGGADNYGYTF
TGTGCAGGCGGGGCAGATAACTATGGCTACACCTTC
>TRBV20-1|-|TRBJ2-3|TRBD2
CSARDSGLAASTDTQYF
TGCAGTGCTAGAGATTCCGGACTAGCGGCTAGCACAGATACGCAGTATTTT
>TRBV7-8|few|TRBJ1-6|-
CASSLVGGVGSYNSPLHF
TGTGCCAGCAGCTTGGTTGGAGGGGTGGGTTCCTATAATTCACCCCTCCACTTT
>TRBV29-1|many|TRBJ2-5|-
CSVLSRVVGETQYF
TGCAGCGTTTTATCTCGCGTAGTAGGAGAGACCCAGTACTTC
>TRBV7-3|many|TRBJ2-1|-
CASSGTGYEQFF
TGTGCCAGCAGCGGAACAGGGTATGAGCAGTTCTTC
>TRBV5-4|few|TRBJ2-5|-
CASSAPSQGETQYF
TGTGCCAGCAGCGCCCCGAGTCAGGGTGAGACCCAGTACTTC
>TRBV2|many|TRBJ2-1|TRBD2
CASSVGGRVNEQFF
TGTGCCAGCAGTGTCGGCGGGAGGGTCAATGAGCAGTTCTTC
>TRBV5-1|many|TRBJ2-2|-
CASSEASTGELFF
TGCGCCAGCAGCGAGGCCTCCACCGGGGAGCTGTTTTTT
>TRBV4-3|-|TRBJ1-1|-
CASSLTLVTEAFF
TGCGCCAGCAGTCTGACACTGGTCACTGAAGCTTTCTTT
>TRBV20-1|-|TRBJ2-1|TRBD1
CSATDRGVYNEQFF
TGCAGTGCTACGGACAGGGGGGTATACAATGAGCAGTTCTTC
>TRBV11-2|many|TRBJ1-2|-
CASSLEWGASGGYTF
TGTGCCAGCAGCTTAGAGTGGGGGGCGTCGGGTGGCTACACCTTC
>TRBV27|many|TRBJ2-5|-
CASRGGTETQYF
TGTGCCAGCAGGGGAGGAACGGAGACCCAGTACTTC
>TRBV12-3/TRBV12-4|many|TRBJ2-2|-
CASSPMGGRQTGELFF
TGTGCCAGCAGTCCGATGGGGGGACGGCAAACCGGGGAGCTGTTTTTT
>TRBV27|many|TRBJ1-5|-
CASSLSPQQGAGYSNQPQHF
TGTGCCAGCAGTTTATCCCCCCAGCAAGGGGCCGGTTATAGCAATCAGCCCCAGCATTTT
>TRBV15|-|TRBJ2-7|TRBD1
CATSTRTGNEQYF
TGTGCCACCAGCACCAGGACAGGGAACGAGCAGTACTTC
>TRBV27|many|TRBJ2-7|TRBD2
CASSPLAGVLHEQYF
TGTGCCAGCAGTCCCCTAGCGGGAGTGCTACACGAGCAGTACTTC
>TRBV4-1|few|TRBJ2-7|TRBD1
CASSSSQGSSSYEQYF
TGCGCCAGCAGCTCATCACAGGGGTCGAGCTCCTACGAGCAGTACTTC
>TRBV30|many|TRBJ2-2|TRBD2
CALGTRGSGELFF
TGTGCCTTGGGGACTAGGGGGTCCGGGGAGCTGTTTTTT